This TCR beta chain was documented in a study of T cells in Graves' hyperthyroidism and ophthalmopathy (dated by TCRdb to the late 2010s). Concerning the study at large: Peripheral blood was sampled at the time of initial diagnosis, prior to any treatment. To identify TCR V-J signatures that set the groups apart, the researchers used a discovery cohort of 100 or so patients, made up of 40 to 45 with Graves' ophthalmopathy and about 59 with stable Graves' hyperthyroidism. Prospective prediction of ophthalmopathy was tested in an independent validation cohort of 18 to 20 hyperthyroidism patients and some 17 patients who later progressed to ophthalmopathy. For training and testing, the 100 or so patients in the discovery cohort were randomly divided in a 7:3 ratio. In several Graves' hyperthyroidism patients, the study also compared T-cell repertoires from thyroid tissue with T-cell repertoires from blood. Following sampling, methimazole starting at 30 mg daily was given to hyperthyroidism patients, and high-dose intravenous methylprednisolone was given to ophthalmopathy patients. The paper reports TCR Vbeta CDR3 sequencing of 135 peripheral blood samples: 40 or so ophthalmopathy, fewer than 85 hyperthyroidism and 17 progressor patients.

This clonotype was detected many times. The target of this receptor is not known. Base qualities were left out, and no much larger clone turns up one base away. A patient counted as having stable Graves' hyperthyroidism if no progression to ophthalmopathy occurred over 18 months of follow-up. Hyperthyroidism patients were newly diagnosed, had a disease duration of under 2 months, and were aged 18 to 65 years. Exclusion was applied to patients with uncontrolled infections, other autoimmune diseases, pregnancy or lactation. Diagnoses relied on clinical symptoms, serum thyroxine and TRAb, thyroid ultrasound and orbital computed tomography. PBMCs were isolated from approximately 10 ml of fresh peripheral blood by Ficoll-Paque density gradient centrifugation. Trizol reagent was used to extract total RNA, and RNA quality was then checked on an Agilent 2100 Bioanalyzer. Spanning cysteine to phenylalanine, the CDR3 consists of 12 amino acids. Of the read, only the CDR3 DNA is kept; its 36 bases are in frame from base 1. After removal of 4 bases from V and 11 bases from J, the junction retains 6 bases not matched to a gene. From the germline V gene, CDR1 is MNHEY and CDR2 is SVGEGT.

The TCR beta CDR3 regions were amplified from RNA transcripts. For the first round of RT-PCR on the TCR CDR3, the HTBI primer set was used together with the Qiagen OneStep RT-PCR kit. A second multiplex PCR round built the libraries, followed by size selection and purification. Paired-end sequencing of the libraries was performed with 100 bp reads on an Illumina HiSeq2000. The paper's data handling went like this. SOAPnuke was used to process the raw data, removing reads that contained adapters or uncalled bases, had a mean Phred below 15, or lacked an exact match to the constant primer or identifier. COPE v1.2.5 was used to merge high-quality paired reads, and clonotypes were defined as unique nucleotide sequences. MiTCR v1.1 was used to align the clonotypes against IMGT TRBV, TRBD and TRBJ reference segments. The analysis included only V-J combinations with a frequency above 0.0001, which together covered around 99% of the repertoires. The TCS score was defined as F50 (clonal expansion) divided by E x V (chaos), with BLOSUM62-based TCRdist calculated between CDR3 peptides within each V-J. Welch's t-statistics and random forest reduced fewer than 550 V-J features to about 13, which were used in a naive Bayes classifier (R e1071). TCRdb reanalyzed the raw reads on its own, using fastp at Q25 for trimming and MiXCR for clone calling, and kept in-frame beta chains. Entries are consolidated by CDR3 protein sequence, retaining the most common genes and DNA. The V and J calls and clone size come from TCRdb's table, not from the authors' own analysis. The sample table holds roughly 750,000 distinct CDR3 sequences, of which about a sixth were seen once. In total, the top ten clones hold around 7.7% of the sample.

The full study reports these points: No statistical method was used to fix the sample size in advance, and group allocation was not hidden from the investigators. A model built on a 13 V-J signature distinguished ophthalmopathy from stable hyperthyroidism, reaching 85% to 90% sensitivity and about 81% specificity in cross-validation and 80%/75% in testing. During validation, the model predicted progression to ophthalmopathy a median of approximately 6.5 months ahead of onset, with just under 71% sensitivity and roughly 72% specificity. Most expanded thyroid clonotypes (frequency above 0.001) were also found in blood, which suggests that blood repertoires may mirror thyroid immune responses.

The rearrangement joined TRBV6-2 or TRBV6-3 to TRBJ1-1, with 8 central nucleotides matching TRBD1. The origin of this receptor is a man between 18 and 29 years old with Graves' hyperthyroidism. Sample: blood. The DNA reads as follows: TGTGCCAGCAGTTCGACAGGGGTGTTGGCTTTCTTT. Translated, it gives CASSSTGVLAFF.